This T cell receptor beta chain originates from a study of blood T cell repertoires in COVID-19. Study at large: Sources were T cells, B-cell-depleted T cells, or PBMCs; the material itself was cDNA or gDNA.

Original processing notes: Estimation of nucleated cell counts relied on the amplification of reference gene primers. Sequenced by immunoSEQ multiplex PCR; TCRdb stores in-frame clones only, minus some. V and J calls and clone size follow that table, whereas D and trimming were derived from the DNA. The profile shows 300,000 to 400,000 clones, roughly 85% of them singletons. The CDR3 has 15 residues. The germline gives CDR1 MNHEY, CDR2 SVGAGI. Deletions cut 9 bases from V and 2 bases from J, with 16 bases between. Grouping used clinical history reported by participants in a survey and questionnaire. The sequence derives from a woman aged 25 to 45 who had been exposed to COVID-19. Source material: PBMCs or T cells enriched from blood (not recorded which). The chain has TRBV6-5 and TRBJ2-2; the D gene is possibly TRBD2 (6 bases). The CDR3 coding sequence is TGTGCCAGTGCAGCGGGCCTTACCAACACCGGGGAGCTGTTTTTT. It encodes CASAAGLTNTGELFF.